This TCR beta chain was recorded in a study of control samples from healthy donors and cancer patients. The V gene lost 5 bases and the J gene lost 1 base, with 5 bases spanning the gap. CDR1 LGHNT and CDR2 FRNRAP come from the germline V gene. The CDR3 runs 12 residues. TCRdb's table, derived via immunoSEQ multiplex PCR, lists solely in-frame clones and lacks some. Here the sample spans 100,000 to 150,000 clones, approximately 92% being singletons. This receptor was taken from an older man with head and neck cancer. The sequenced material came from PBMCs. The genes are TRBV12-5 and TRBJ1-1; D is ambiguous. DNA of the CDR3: TGTGCTAGTGGTATCAAGAACACTGAAGCTTTCTTT. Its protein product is CASGIKNTEAFF.